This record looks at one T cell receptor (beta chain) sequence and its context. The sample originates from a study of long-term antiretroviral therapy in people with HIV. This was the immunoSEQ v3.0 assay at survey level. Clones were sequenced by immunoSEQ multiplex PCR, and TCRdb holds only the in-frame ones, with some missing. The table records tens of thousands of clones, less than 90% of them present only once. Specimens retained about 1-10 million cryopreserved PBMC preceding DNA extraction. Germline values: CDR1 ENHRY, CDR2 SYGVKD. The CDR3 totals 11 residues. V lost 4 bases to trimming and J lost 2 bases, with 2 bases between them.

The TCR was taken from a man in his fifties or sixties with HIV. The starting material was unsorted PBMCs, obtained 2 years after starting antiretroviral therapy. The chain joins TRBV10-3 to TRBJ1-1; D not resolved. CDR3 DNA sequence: TGTGCCATCAGTGGAAACACTGAAGCTTTCTTT. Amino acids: CAISGNTEAFF.